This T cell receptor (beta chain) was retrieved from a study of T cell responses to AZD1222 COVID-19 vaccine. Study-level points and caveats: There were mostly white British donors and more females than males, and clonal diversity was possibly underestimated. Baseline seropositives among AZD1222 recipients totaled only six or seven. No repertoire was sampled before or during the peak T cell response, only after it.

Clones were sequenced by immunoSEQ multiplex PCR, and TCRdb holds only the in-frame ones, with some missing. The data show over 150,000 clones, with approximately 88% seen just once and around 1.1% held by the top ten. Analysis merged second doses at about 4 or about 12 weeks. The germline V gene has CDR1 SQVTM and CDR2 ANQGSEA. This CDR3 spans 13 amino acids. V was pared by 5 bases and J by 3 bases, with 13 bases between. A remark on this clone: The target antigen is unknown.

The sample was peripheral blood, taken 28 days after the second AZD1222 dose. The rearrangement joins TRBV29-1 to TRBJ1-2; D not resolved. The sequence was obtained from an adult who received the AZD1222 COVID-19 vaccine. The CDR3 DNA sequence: TGCAGCGTTTCGACTGGGAAAGACTATGGCTACACCTTC. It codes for CSVSTGKDYGYTF.